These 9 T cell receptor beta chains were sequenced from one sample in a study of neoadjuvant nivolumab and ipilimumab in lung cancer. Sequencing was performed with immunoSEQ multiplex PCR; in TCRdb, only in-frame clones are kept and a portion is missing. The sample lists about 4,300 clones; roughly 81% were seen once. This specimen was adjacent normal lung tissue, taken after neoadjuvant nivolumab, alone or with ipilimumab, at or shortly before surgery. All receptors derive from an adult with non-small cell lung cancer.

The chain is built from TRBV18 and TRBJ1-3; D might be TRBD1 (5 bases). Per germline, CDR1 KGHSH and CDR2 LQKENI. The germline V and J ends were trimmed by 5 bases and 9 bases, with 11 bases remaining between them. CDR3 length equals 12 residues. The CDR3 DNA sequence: TGTGCCAGCTCAAGGGACCGCCGCACCATATATTTT. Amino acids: CASSRDRRTIYF.

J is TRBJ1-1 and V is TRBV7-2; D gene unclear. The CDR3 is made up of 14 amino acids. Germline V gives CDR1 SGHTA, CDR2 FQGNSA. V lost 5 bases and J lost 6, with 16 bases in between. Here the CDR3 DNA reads TGTGCCAGCAGCCCCACACCGGGGAGGGCTGAAGCTTTCTTT. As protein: CASSPTPGRAEAFF.

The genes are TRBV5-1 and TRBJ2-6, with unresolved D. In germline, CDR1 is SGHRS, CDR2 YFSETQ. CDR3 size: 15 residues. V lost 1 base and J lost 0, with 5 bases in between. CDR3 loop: CASSLRISGANVLTF. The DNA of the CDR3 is TGCGCCAGCAGCTTGCGTATCTCTGGGGCCAACGTCCTGACTTTC.

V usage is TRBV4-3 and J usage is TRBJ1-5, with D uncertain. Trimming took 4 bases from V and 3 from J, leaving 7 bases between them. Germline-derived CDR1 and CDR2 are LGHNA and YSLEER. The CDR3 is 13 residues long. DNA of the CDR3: TGCGCCAGCAGCCCCGGGGTCAATCAGCCCCAGCATTTT. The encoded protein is CASSPGVNQPQHF.

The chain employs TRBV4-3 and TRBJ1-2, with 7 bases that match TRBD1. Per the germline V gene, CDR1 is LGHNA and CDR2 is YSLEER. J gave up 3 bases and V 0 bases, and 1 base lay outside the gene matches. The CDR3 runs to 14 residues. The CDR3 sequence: CASSQEQGYYGYTF. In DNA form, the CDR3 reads TGCGCCAGCAGCCAAGAACAGGGGTACTATGGCTACACCTTC.

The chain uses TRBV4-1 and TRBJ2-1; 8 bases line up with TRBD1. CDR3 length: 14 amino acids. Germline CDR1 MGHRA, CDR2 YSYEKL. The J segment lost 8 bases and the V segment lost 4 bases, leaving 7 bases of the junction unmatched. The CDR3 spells CASSPRTGNHEQFF. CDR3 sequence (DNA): TGCGCCAGCAGCCCGCGGACAGGGAACCATGAGCAGTTCTTC.

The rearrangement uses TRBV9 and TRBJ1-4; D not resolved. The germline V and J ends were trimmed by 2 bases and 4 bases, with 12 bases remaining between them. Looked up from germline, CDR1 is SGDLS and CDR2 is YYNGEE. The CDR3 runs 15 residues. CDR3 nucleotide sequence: TGTGCCAGCAGCGTTGCCGCGCAACTTAATGAAAAACTGTTTTTT. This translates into CASSVAAQLNEKLFF. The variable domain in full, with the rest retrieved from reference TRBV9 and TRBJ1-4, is DSGVTQTPKHLITATGQRVTLRCSPRSGDLSVYWYQQSLDQGLQFLIQYYNGEERAKGNILERFSAQQFPDLHSELNLSSLELGDSALYFCASSVAAQLNEKLFFGSGTQLSVL.

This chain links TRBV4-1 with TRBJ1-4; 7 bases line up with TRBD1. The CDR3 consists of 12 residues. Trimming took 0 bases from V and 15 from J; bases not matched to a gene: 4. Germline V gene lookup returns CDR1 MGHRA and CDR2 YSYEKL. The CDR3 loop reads CASSQERQGMFF. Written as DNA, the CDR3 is TGCGCCAGCAGCCAAGAAAGACAGGGCATGTTTTTT.

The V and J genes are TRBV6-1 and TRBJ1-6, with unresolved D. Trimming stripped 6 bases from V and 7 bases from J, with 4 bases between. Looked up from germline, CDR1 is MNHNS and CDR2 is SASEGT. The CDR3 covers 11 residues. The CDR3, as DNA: TGTGCCAGCAGGCTGAATTCACCCCTCCACTTT. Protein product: CASRLNSPLHF.